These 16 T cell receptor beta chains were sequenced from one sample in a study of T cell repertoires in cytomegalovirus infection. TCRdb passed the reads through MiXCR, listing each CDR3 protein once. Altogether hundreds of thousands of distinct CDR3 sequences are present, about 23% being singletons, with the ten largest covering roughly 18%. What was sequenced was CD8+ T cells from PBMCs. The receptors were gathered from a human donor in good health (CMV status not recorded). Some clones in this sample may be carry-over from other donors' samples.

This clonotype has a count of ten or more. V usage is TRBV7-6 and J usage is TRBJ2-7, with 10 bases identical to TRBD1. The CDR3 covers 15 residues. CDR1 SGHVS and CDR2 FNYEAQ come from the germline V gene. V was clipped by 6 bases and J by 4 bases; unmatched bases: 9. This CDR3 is CASSSRQGASYEQYF. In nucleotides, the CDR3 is TGTGCCAGCAGTTCCAGACAGGGGGCTTCGTACGAGCAGTACTTC.

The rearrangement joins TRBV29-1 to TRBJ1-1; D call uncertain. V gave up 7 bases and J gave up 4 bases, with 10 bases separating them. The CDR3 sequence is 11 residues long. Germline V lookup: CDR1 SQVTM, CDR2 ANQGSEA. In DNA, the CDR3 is TGCAGCGCCACTGGACGCACTGAAGCTTTCTTT. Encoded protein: CSATGRTEAFF.

CDR3: CASCTGTGDLNTEAFF. Here the CDR3 DNA reads TGTGCCAGCTGTACCGGGACAGGGGACCTGAACACTGAAGCTTTCTTT. The chain links TRBV28 to TRBJ1-1; 10 bases align to TRBD1. V shed 8 bases, J shed 0 bases, and the junction held 9 bases outside the gene matches. From germline, CDR1 is MDHEN and CDR2 SYDVKM. The CDR3 consists of 16 residues.

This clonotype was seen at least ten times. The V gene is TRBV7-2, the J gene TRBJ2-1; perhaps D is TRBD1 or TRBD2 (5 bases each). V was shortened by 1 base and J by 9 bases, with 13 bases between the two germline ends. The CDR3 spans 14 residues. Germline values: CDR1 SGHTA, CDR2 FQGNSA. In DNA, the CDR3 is TGTGCCAGCAGCTTAGTGTCGTTGGGGGTTGAGCAGTTCTTC. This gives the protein CASSLVSLGVEQFF.

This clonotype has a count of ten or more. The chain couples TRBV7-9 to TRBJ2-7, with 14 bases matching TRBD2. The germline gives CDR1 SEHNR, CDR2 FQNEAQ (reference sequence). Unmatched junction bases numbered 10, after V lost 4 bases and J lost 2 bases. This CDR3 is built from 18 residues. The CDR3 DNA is TGTGCCAGCAGCTCGCTTTCCCAGACTAGCGGGGGGGCCTACGAGCAGTACTTC. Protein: CASSSLSQTSGGAYEQYF.

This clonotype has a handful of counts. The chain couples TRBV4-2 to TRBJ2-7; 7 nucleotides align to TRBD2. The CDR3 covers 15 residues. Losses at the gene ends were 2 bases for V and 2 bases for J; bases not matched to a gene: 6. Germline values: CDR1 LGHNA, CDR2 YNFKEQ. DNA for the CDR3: TGTGCCAGCAGCCAAAATACCGGGACTACCTACGAGCAGTACTTC. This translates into CASSQNTGTTYEQYF.

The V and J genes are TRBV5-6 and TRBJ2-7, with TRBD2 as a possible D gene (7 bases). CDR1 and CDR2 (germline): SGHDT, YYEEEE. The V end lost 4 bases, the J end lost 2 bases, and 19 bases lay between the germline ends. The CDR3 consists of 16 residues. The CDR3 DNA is TGTGCCAGCAGCCGCCCCGGGGGGCCGTTTCCCTACGAGCAGTACTTC. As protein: CASSRPGGPFPYEQYF.

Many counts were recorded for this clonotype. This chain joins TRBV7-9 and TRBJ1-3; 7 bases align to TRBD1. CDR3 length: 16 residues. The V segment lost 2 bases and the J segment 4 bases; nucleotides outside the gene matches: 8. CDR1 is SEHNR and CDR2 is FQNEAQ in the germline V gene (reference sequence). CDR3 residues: CASSLPTGWLGNTIYF. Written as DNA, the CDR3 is TGTGCCAGCAGCTTACCGACAGGGTGGCTCGGAAACACCATATATTTT.

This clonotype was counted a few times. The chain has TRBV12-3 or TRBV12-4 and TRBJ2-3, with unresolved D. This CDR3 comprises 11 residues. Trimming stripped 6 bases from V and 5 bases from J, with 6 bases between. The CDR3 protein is CASRSEDTQYF. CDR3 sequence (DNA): TGTGCCAGCAGATCGGAAGATACGCAGTATTTT.

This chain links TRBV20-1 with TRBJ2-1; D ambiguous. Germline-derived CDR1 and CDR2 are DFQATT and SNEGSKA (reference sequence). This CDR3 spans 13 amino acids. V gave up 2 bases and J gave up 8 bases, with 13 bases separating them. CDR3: CSARSPNGDEQFF. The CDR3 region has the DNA TGCAGTGCTAGAAGCCCTAATGGGGATGAGCAGTTCTTC.

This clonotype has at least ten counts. CDR3 sequence (DNA): TGTGCCAGCAGCTCCGGGACTAGCGGGCGAACAGATACGCAGTATTTT. This codes for CASSSGTSGRTDTQYF. This chain connects TRBV28 to TRBJ2-3; 12 bases are shared with TRBD2. Germline values: CDR1 MDHEN, CDR2 SYDVKM. The V gene end was trimmed by 6 bases and the J gene end by 3 bases; junction bases not matched to a gene: 7. CDR3 length: 16 residues.

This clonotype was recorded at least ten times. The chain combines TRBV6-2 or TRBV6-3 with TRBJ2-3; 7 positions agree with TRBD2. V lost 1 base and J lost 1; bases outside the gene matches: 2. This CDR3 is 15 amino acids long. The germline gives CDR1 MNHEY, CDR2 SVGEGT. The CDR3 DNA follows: TGTGCCAGCAGTTACTGGCTAGCGGGCACAGATACGCAGTATTTT. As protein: CASSYWLAGTDTQYF.

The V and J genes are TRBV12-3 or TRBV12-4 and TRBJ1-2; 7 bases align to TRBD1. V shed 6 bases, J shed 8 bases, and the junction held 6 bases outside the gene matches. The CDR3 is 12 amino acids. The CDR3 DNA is TGTGCCAGCAGACAGGGGACTTGGGGCTACACCTTC. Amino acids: CASRQGTWGYTF.

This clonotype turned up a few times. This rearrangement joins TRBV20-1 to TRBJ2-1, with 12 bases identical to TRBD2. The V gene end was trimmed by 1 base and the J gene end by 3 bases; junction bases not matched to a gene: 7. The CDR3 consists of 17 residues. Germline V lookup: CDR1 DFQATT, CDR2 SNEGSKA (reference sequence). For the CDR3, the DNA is TGCAGTGCTAGAGGTCAGACTAGCGGGGGTGTCTACAATGAGCAGTTCTTC. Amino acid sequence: CSARGQTSGGVYNEQFF.

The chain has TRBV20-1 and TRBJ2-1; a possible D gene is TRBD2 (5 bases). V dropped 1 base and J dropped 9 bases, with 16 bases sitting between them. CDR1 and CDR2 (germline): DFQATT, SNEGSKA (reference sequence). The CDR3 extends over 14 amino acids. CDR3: CSARARGLTVEQFF. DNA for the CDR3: TGCAGTGCTAGAGCCCGCGGGCTAACCGTTGAGCAGTTCTTC.

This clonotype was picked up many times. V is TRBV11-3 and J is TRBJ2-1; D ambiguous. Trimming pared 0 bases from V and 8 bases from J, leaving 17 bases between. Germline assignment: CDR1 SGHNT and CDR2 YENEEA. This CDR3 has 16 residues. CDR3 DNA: TGTGCCAGCAGCTTAGAGAACTCTCTGTGGAGTGATGAGCAGTTCTTC. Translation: CASSLENSLWSDEQFF. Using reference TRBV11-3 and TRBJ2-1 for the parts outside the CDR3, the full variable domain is EAGVVQSPRYKIIEKKQPVAFWCNPISGHNTLYWYLQNLGQGPELLIRYENEEAVDDSQLPKDRFSAERLKGVDSTLKIQPAELGDSAVYLCASSLENSLWSDEQFFGPGTRLTVL.